Listed below are T cell receptor beta chains from one sample, sequenced in a study of cytomegalovirus exposure and HLA in healthy donors. Clones were sequenced by immunoSEQ multiplex PCR, and TCRdb holds only the in-frame ones, with some missing. The data hold under 200,000 clones, with approximately 88% observed a single time. Sequences were obtained from PBMCs. All receptors come from a boy younger than 18 in good health and CMV-seronegative. CDR3s include the opening cysteine and the closing phenylalanine or tryptophan. The D gene is left open where the match is weak. Only part of the rows carry a size: once, few, many, or a class if the clone is expanded.

J	V	D	size	DNA	CDR3
TRBJ2-3	TRBV5-4	TRBD1	NA	TGTGCCAGCAGCTTGAGGACAGGGGGCGGCACAGATACGCAGTATTTT	CASSLRTGGGTDTQYF
TRBJ1-2	TRBV5-1	TRBD1	NA	TGCGCCAGCAGCTTTCATCCGGGACAGGGGGTTGGTGGCTACACCTTC	CASSFHPGQGVGGYTF
TRBJ2-7	TRBV30	NA	NA	TGTGCCTGGAGTGGGGCAGTATTCGAGCAGTACTTC	CAWSGAVFEQYF
TRBJ1-1	TRBV15	NA	NA	TGTGCCACCAGCAGAGATCGGGGGGCGCAGGGGACTGAAGCTTTCTTT	CATSRDRGAQGTEAFF
TRBJ1-3	TRBV2	NA	NA	TGTGCCAGCAGTGAAGCGCTGGGGCCCCGCAGCACCATATATTTT	CASSEALGPRSTIYF
TRBJ1-5	TRBV4-3	NA	few	TGCGCCAGCAGCCAAGATTCGATCGGGGATAGCAATCAGCCCCAGCATTTT	CASSQDSIGDSNQPQHF
TRBJ2-7	TRBV5-1	TRBD2	NA	TGCGCCAGCAGCTTGGCAATGACTAGCGGGGCCTTCTACGAGCAGTACTTC	CASSLAMTSGAFYEQYF
TRBJ1-3	TRBV4-3	NA	NA	TGCGCCAGCAGCCAGGAACACAGCCACAGCTCTGGAAACACCATATATTTT	CASSQEHSHSSGNTIYF
TRBJ2-7	TRBV7-9	NA	NA	TGTGCCAGCAGCTTAACAGCGGAGAGCTCCTACGAGCAGTACTTC	CASSLTAESSYEQYF
TRBJ1-2	TRBV7-8	NA	NA	TGTGCCAGCAGCCGGGTACAGGGCGGCTATGGCTACACCTTC	CASSRVQGGYGYTF
TRBJ1-6	TRBV2	TRBD1	NA	TGTGCCAGCCTTTACAGGGGACGTGACTATAATTCACCCCTCCACTTT	CASLYRGRDYNSPLHF
TRBJ2-2	TRBV5-1	TRBD1	once	TGCGCCAGCAGCGACCAAGTAGGACAGGCGAACACCGGGGAGCTGTTTTTT	CASSDQVGQANTGELFF
TRBJ2-5	TRBV28	TRBD2	NA	TGTGCCAGCAGTCTACTACTAGCGGGAATACAAGAGACCCAGTACTTC	CASSLLLAGIQETQYF
TRBJ1-1	TRBV19	NA	NA	TGTGCCAGTAGTCCTCAGGGTTGGGTTGAAGCTTTCTTT	CASSPQGWVEAFF
TRBJ2-3	TRBV13	NA	NA	TGTGCCAGCAGCTTAGGCCTCATGGGGAAACAGGGAAGCACAGATACGCAGTATTTT	CASSLGLMGKQGSTDTQYF
TRBJ2-1	TRBV29-1	TRBD2	few	TGCAGCGTTGATCTAGCGGGAGTATACAATGAGCAGTTCTTC	CSVDLAGVYNEQFF
TRBJ1-2	TRBV30	TRBD1	NA	TGTGCCTGGAGAGACGACAGGGGCTATGGCTACACCTTC	CAWRDDRGYGYTF
TRBJ2-5	TRBV10-2	NA	NA	TGCGCCAGCAGTGGGAGTGGAGAGACCCAGTACTTC	CASSGSGETQYF
TRBJ1-2	TRBV27	TRBD1	NA	TGTGCCAGCAGTCCATGGGGGGGACAGGGGGTTAAGGGTGGCTACACCTTC	CASSPWGGQGVKGGYTF
TRBJ2-5	TRBV5-1	NA	NA	TGCGCCAGCAGCTCCCGGGCGCCAGGGGCCCAGTACTTC	CASSSRAPGAQYF
TRBJ1-1	TRBV11-2	TRBD1	few	TGTGCCAGCAGCTTATTGTTGTGGGACAGAAAATCGAACACTGAAGCTTTCTTT	CASSLLLWDRKSNTEAFF
TRBJ2-7	TRBV11-2	TRBD1	NA	TGTGCCAGCAGCCTACGACAGGGGCTCTACGAGCAGTACTTC	CASSLRQGLYEQYF
TRBJ1-1	TRBV29-1	TRBD1	NA	TGCAGCGCCTCCGGGACAGTGAACACTGAAGCTTTCTTT	CSASGTVNTEAFF
TRBJ1-1	TRBV2	NA	NA	TGTGCCAGCAGTGATCGGGGGAACACTGAAGCTTTCTTT	CASSDRGNTEAFF
TRBJ1-1	TRBV7-6	NA	NA	TGTGCCAGCAGCTCCGGGTCGGGGAACACTGAAGCTTTCTTT	CASSSGSGNTEAFF
TRBJ1-2	TRBV9	NA	NA	TGTGCCAGCAGCGTAGACACAACGGGGGGGTTTAATGGCTACACCTTC	CASSVDTTGGFNGYTF
TRBJ1-3	TRBV9	NA	NA	TGTGCCAGCAGCGTAGGGCAGGGTGGAAACACCATATATTTT	CASSVGQGGNTIYF
TRBJ2-5	TRBV7-9	NA	NA	TGTTCCAGCAACCAGATAGAGACCCAGTACTTC	CSSNQIETQYF
TRBJ2-5	TRBV7-9	NA	NA	TGTGCCAGCAGCGCTATCGACAGGATGCTTAAGGAGACCCAGTACTTC	CASSAIDRMLKETQYF
TRBJ2-1	TRBV5-5	TRBD1	NA	TGTGCCAGCAGCGGACAGGCGAGCTCCTACAATGAGCAGTTCTTC	CASSGQASSYNEQFF
TRBJ1-2	TRBV30	NA	NA	TGTGCCTGGAGTGTAAGTGCAGGCGAATTAGACTATGGCTACACCTTC	CAWSVSAGELDYGYTF
TRBJ1-6	TRBV28	TRBD1	NA	TGTGCTTCACAGGGACAGGGCAATTCACCCCTCCACTTT	CASQGQGNSPLHF
TRBJ2-2	TRBV5-1	TRBD2	NA	TGCGCCAGCAGCGGACTAGGACTGGGCACCGGGGAGCTGTTTTTT	CASSGLGLGTGELFF
TRBJ2-7	TRBV4-3	NA	NA	TGCGCCAGCAGCCAAGTGGCGGGACAGAACTACGAGCAGTACTTC	CASSQVAGQNYEQYF
TRBJ2-7	TRBV7-2	TRBD1	NA	TGTGCCAGCAGCCAATGGGACAGGACCTACGAGCAGTACTTC	CASSQWDRTYEQYF
TRBJ2-3	TRBV6-4	NA	once	TGTGCCAGCAGTTTAACAGCGGCTAGCACAGATACGCAGTATTTT	CASSLTAASTDTQYF
TRBJ1-1	TRBV10-3	NA	NA	TGTGCCATCAGTGTGCTTGGTAACGCAGTAAACACTGAAGCTTTCTTT	CAISVLGNAVNTEAFF
TRBJ2-2	TRBV10-1	TRBD1	NA	TGCGCCAGCGGGGGGACAGGGGCCTACACCGGGGAGCTGTTTTTT	CASGGTGAYTGELFF
TRBJ1-4	TRBV4-1	TRBD1	few	TGCGCCAGCAGCCAGCACGGGACAGTTAATGAAAAACTGTTTTTT	CASSQHGTVNEKLFF
TRBJ2-3	TRBV9	TRBD1	NA	TGTGCCAGCAGCGCAACTCCCAGGACAGGGGGTACAGATACGCAGTATTTT	CASSATPRTGGTDTQYF
TRBJ2-5	TRBV14	NA	NA	TGTGCCAGCAGCCCGGGCGGGTGGTCGACCCAGTACTTC	CASSPGGWSTQYF
TRBJ2-5	TRBV19	NA	NA	TGTGCCAGTAGGTCACAGGGGGGGGCGTGGCAAGAGACCCAGTACTTC	CASRSQGGAWQETQYF
TRBJ1-2	TRBV19	NA	NA	TGTGCCAGTTGGGGGGGGGCTGAAGCCGCGTATGGCTACACCTTC	CASWGGAEAAYGYTF
TRBJ1-2	TRBV30	TRBD1	NA	TGTGCCTGGCAACAGGGGCCCGACGGCTACACCTTC	CAWQQGPDGYTF
TRBJ2-7	TRBV30	NA	NA	TGTGCCTGGAGTGCGCTTCCGGGGGTGAACTACGAGCAGTACTTC	CAWSALPGVNYEQYF